This entry concerns a single T cell receptor beta chain. Its antigen is not identified. Genomic DNA per cell subset filled all wells of several immunoSEQ plates. Clones were sequenced by immunoSEQ multiplex PCR, and TCRdb holds only the in-frame ones, with some missing. The sample contains about 510,000 clones, approximately 95% of which appear only once. This sample is drawn from a study of shared clonotypes between healthy human individuals. General study points: Naive subsets tended to show greater estimated richness than memory subsets. The genetic and exposure-history diversity represented was limited by few donors.

Sample: naive CD4+ T cells sorted from blood. Subset described: CD45RA+ positively selected. The receptor's source is a woman aged 30 to 39 in good health.

The CDR3, as DNA: TGCGCCAGCAGCTTGTTTAGCGGGAGGTCGGGGGCCTACGAGCAGTACTTC. This gives the protein CASSLFSGRSGAYEQYF. The chain employs TRBV5-1 and TRBJ2-7, with TRBD2 matching over 10 bases. The junction had 9 bases not matched to a gene; V was cut back by 1 base and J by 2 bases. CDR3 length: 17 residues. Looked up from germline, CDR1 is SGHRS and CDR2 is YFSETQ.